The 19 T cell receptor beta chains below all came from one sample that was sequenced in a study of T-cell memory formation after mild COVID-19. TCRdb reprocessed the 5' RACE reads via MiXCR and lists one record per CDR3 protein. Among 550,000 to 700,000 distinct CDR3 sequences listed, 17% were seen once. The sequenced sample was PBMCs or a T cell subset sorted from them (not recorded which). All receptors derive from an adult woman who had mild COVID-19 (a few samples of this study predate the infection). Cell type and time point are not known.

This chain uses TRBV23-1 with TRBJ2-1, with TRBD2 identical over 15 bases. TRBV23-1 is sorted into the ORF group, with uncertain function. With 0 bases clipped from V and 10 bases from J, the junction kept 13 bases outside the gene matches. CDR3 length equals 19 residues. CDR3 bases: TGCGCCAGCAGTCAATCCCCGCCCCGCGGACTAGCGGGAGGGCTAGAGCAGTTCTTC. It encodes CASSQSPPRGLAGGLEQFF.

On this clonotype: At one end, the junction sequence differs from germline, possibly due to a read error. The chain uses TRBV3-1 and TRBJ2-7, with D possibly being TRBD2 (6 bases). CDR3 length: 12 residues. The V gene's germline CDR1 is LGHDT and CDR2 YNNKEL (reference sequence). The CDR3 region has the DNA TGTGCCAGCAGCCAAGGAACTACTAGCTCATCCTTC. Encoded protein: CASSQGTTSSSF.

The J gene is TRBJ2-2, the V gene TRBV21-1. TRBV21-1 is a pseudogene segment. The CDR3 totals 13 residues. The CDR3 region has the DNA TGTGCCAGCCGACGACAGAACACCGGGGAGCTGTTTTTT. Translated, it gives CASRRQNTGELFF.

The rearrangement links TRBV24-1 to TRBJ1-1; D unresolved. CDR1 is KGHDR and CDR2 is SFDVKD in the germline V gene. This CDR3 has 12 amino acids. Trimming removed 1 base from V and 8 bases from J, with 7 bases in between. This CDR3 reads CATSDLGGEAFF. The CDR3 nucleotides are TGTGCCACCAGTGATTTAGGAGGGGAAGCTTTCTTT.

The rearrangement joins TRBV20-1 to TRBJ2-3; TRBD2 matches 7 bases. CDR3 length: 13 residues. Germline V gene sequence: CDR1 DFQATT, CDR2 SNEGSKA (reference sequence). After removal of 6 bases from V and 3 bases from J, the junction contained 6 bases not matched to a gene. The CDR3 loop is CSAGRGGTDTQYF. CDR3 nucleotide sequence: TGCAGTGCGGGGAGGGGAGGAACAGATACGCAGTATTTT.

This chain links TRBV19 with TRBJ1-1; possible D gene TRBD1, 6 bases. CDR1 is LNHDA and CDR2 is SQIVND in the germline V gene (reference sequence). This CDR3 contains 14 residues. Between the trimmed V and J ends, which lost 4 bases and 3 bases, there was a span of 12 bases. The CDR3: CASSTQGGYTEAFF. CDR3 DNA sequence: TGTGCCAGTAGTACCCAAGGGGGGTACACTGAAGCTTTCTTT.

This clonotype was counted between two and nine times. V is TRBV18 and J is TRBJ2-7; D is tentatively TRBD1 or TRBD2 (5 bases each). Germline-derived CDR1 and CDR2 are KGHSH and LQKENI. The CDR3 consists of 12 residues. Trimming cost V 6 bases and J 6 bases, with 12 bases left between them. The CDR3 reads CASSDTSGEQYF. The CDR3 DNA reads TGTGCCAGCTCGGACACAAGCGGCGAGCAGTACTTC.

This clonotype turned up a few times. The rearrangement uses TRBV11-1 and TRBJ2-7; perhaps TRBD1 as D (6 bases). This CDR3 spans 14 amino acids. In germline, CDR1 is SGHAT, CDR2 FQDESV (reference sequence). V shed 5 bases and J shed 3 bases, with 14 bases lying between them. The CDR3 sequence is CASSDRDMNYEQYF. The CDR3 DNA follows: TGTGCCAGCAGCGACCGGGACATGAACTACGAGCAGTACTTC.

CDR3: CASSLVRPANEQFF. CDR3 bases: TGTGCCAGCAGCTTAGTTCGCCCCGCCAATGAGCAGTTCTTC. This chain joins TRBV7-6 and TRBJ2-1; D remains unclear. Germline-derived CDR1 and CDR2 are SGHVS and FNYEAQ. This CDR3 is built from 14 residues. Trimming pared 1 base from V and 6 bases from J, leaving 10 bases between.

The CDR3 DNA is TGTGCCAGCAGCTTGGAGTTAGCGGGGGAGCACTACGAGCAGTACTTC. Translating it yields CASSLELAGEHYEQYF. The rearrangement uses TRBV5-5 and TRBJ2-7; 9 bases align to TRBD2. Germline loops: CDR1 SGHKS, CDR2 YYEKEE (reference sequence). V shed 0 bases and J 3 bases; nucleotides not matched to a gene: 7. The CDR3 totals 16 residues.

J is TRBJ2-7 and V is TRBV7-2; 7 nucleotides match TRBD2. Germline V gene sequence: CDR1 SGHTA, CDR2 FQGNSA. The CDR3 is 15 amino acids. V shed 1 base, J shed 2 bases, and the junction held 5 bases outside the gene matches. The CDR3 DNA reads TGTGCCAGCAGCTTAGAGGAGGGAGGGCCCTACGAGCAGTACTTC. As protein: CASSLEEGGPYEQYF.

The chain uses TRBV6-4 and TRBJ2-3; D possibly corresponds to TRBD1 (5 bases). The CDR3 is made up of 13 amino acids. Germline V lookup: CDR1 MRHNA, CDR2 SNTAGT. V lost 2 bases and J lost 6, with 9 bases in between. DNA for the CDR3: TGTGCCAGCAGTGACGGCTCAGGGGATACGCAGTATTTT. It codes for CASSDGSGDTQYF.

This clonotype was counted between two and nine times. This sequence joins TRBV12-3 or TRBV12-4 and TRBJ1-1, with D perhaps TRBD1 (6 bases). V gave up 6 bases and J gave up 2 bases, with 13 bases separating them. CDR3 length equals 14 residues. CDR3: CASRPGASNTEAFF. CDR3 coding DNA: TGTGCCAGCAGGCCAGGGGCATCAAACACTGAAGCTTTCTTT.

This clonotype was seen a single time. The chain joins TRBV14 to TRBJ2-1; 7 nucleotides align to TRBD1. The CDR3 is made up of 14 amino acids. Germline loops: CDR1 SGHDN, CDR2 FVKESK. Trimming removed 0 bases from V and 7 bases from J; junction bases left unmatched: 3. Written as DNA, the CDR3 is TGTGCCAGCAGCCAAGAGACAGGGACGAATGAGCAGTTCTTC. Its protein is CASSQETGTNEQFF. Full variable domain (outside the CDR3, taken from reference TRBV14 and TRBJ2-1): EAGVTQFPSHSVIEKGQTVTLRCDPISGHDNLYWYRRVMGKEIKFLLHFVKESKQDESGMPNNRFLAERTGGTYSTLKVQPAELEDSGVYFCASSQETGTNEQFFGPGTRLTVL.

This clonotype was seen more than once but under ten times. The chain joins TRBV19 to TRBJ2-5; 11 positions match TRBD2. Looked up from germline, CDR1 is LNHDA and CDR2 is SQIVND (reference sequence). Losses at the gene ends were 5 bases for V and 6 bases for J; bases not matched to a gene: 14. The CDR3 spans 17 residues. The CDR3 here is CASSARLAGKPGKTQYF. Here the CDR3 DNA reads TGTGCCAGTAGTGCTCGACTAGCGGGGAAACCGGGGAAGACCCAGTACTTC.

This clonotype was detected a few times. The chain links TRBV13 to TRBJ2-5; 13 bases agree with TRBD2. This CDR3 contains 16 residues. With 6 bases clipped from V and 1 base from J, the junction kept 5 bases outside the gene matches. Germline V CDR1 and CDR2: PRHDT, FYEKMQ (reference sequence). The CDR3 region is CASRRTSGGTQETQYF. CDR3 in DNA: TGTGCCAGCAGGCGGACTAGCGGGGGCACCCAAGAGACCCAGTACTTC.

This chain links TRBV4-1 with TRBJ2-5; 9 positions agree with TRBD2. V was clipped by 1 base and J by 3 bases; unmatched bases: 6. Germline-derived CDR1 and CDR2 are MGHRA and YSYEKL. CDR3 size: 16 residues. CDR3 amino acids: CASSQVGGGAEETQYF. CDR3 bases: TGCGCCAGCAGCCAAGTGGGCGGGGGGGCGGAAGAGACCCAGTACTTC.

The gene calls are TRBV12-3 or TRBV12-4 and TRBJ1-2; TRBD1 matches 7 bases. The J segment lost 4 bases and the V segment lost 3 bases, leaving 2 bases of the junction unmatched. The CDR3 has 13 amino acids. CDR3: CASSFGQAYGYTF. In DNA, the CDR3 is TGTGCCAGCAGTTTCGGACAGGCCTATGGCTACACCTTC.

Only a few counts were recorded for this clonotype. This sequence joins TRBV29-1 and TRBJ2-3, with TRBD1 as a possible D gene (5 bases). The CDR3 length is 14 residues. The germline V gene encodes CDR1 SQVTM and CDR2 ANQGSEA. Trimming shortened V by 4 bases and J by 4 bases, and 15 bases separated the two germline ends. In DNA form, the CDR3 reads TGCAGCGTTGCAGTGCCCGAAGGGGCAGATACGCAGTATTTT. This sequence encodes CSVAVPEGADTQYF.